A single sample is the source of the 3 T cell receptor beta chains below, sequenced in a study of CD8 T cells in Susac syndrome. The RNA input was roughly 0.45 to 1 ug, and it was reverse transcribed with random hexamers. One entry per CDR3 protein results from TCRdb running MiXCR on the immunoSEQ multiplex PCR reads. The sample shows about 85,000 distinct CDR3 sequences, roughly 93% of them seen only once. The sequencing sample was made of CD8+ T cells from PBMCs. The receptors stem from a human donor in good health.

J is TRBJ2-3 and V is TRBV20-1; D unclear. Germline values: CDR1 DFQATT, CDR2 SNEGSKA (reference sequence). The CDR3 is 13 residues long. V lost 3 bases, J lost 2 bases, and 9 bases lay in between. The CDR3 DNA reads as TGCAGTGCTAGGTCAGACGACACAGATACGCAGTATTTT. This translates into CSARSDDTDTQYF.

This chain uses TRBV13 with TRBJ2-1, with D maybe TRBD1 (5 bases). Trimming pared 2 bases from V and 3 bases from J, leaving 8 bases between. Germline V gene sequence: CDR1 PRHDT, CDR2 FYEKMQ (reference sequence). The CDR3 contains 14 residues. CDR3 coding DNA: TGTGCCAGCAGCTTAAGGGGCCACTACAATGAGCAGTTCTTC. Translating it yields CASSLRGHYNEQFF.

The rearrangement joins TRBV5-6 to TRBJ1-5; perhaps TRBD1 as D (6 bases). This CDR3 region has 17 residues. The germline V gene has CDR1 SGHDT and CDR2 YYEEEE. Trimming stripped 0 bases from V and 0 bases from J, with 13 bases between. The chain's CDR3 is CASSLASGADSNQPQHF. CDR3 bases: TGTGCCAGCAGCTTGGCCTCGGGGGCCGATAGCAATCAGCCCCAGCATTTT.